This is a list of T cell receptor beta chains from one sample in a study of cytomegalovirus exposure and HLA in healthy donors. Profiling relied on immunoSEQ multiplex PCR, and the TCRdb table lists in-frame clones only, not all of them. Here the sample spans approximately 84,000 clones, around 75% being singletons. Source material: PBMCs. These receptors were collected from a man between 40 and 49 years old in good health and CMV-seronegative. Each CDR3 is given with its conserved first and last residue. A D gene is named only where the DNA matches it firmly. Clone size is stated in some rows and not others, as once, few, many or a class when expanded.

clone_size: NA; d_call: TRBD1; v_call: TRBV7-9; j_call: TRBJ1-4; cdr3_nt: TGTACCAGCAGCTCGACAGGGTTTGAGGAAAAACTGTTTTTT; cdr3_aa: CTSSSTGFEEKLFF
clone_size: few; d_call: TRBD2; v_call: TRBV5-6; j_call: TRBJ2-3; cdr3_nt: TGTGCCAGCAGCTTGGCTAGCGGCACGCAGTATTTT; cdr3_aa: CASSLASGTQYF
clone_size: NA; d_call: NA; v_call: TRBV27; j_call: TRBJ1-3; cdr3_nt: TGTGCCAGCAGTTTACAGGCGAGCTCTGGAAACACCATATATTTT; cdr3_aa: CASSLQASSGNTIYF
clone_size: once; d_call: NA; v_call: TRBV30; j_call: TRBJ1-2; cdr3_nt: TGTGCCTGGAGTCGGGAGAACTATGGCTACACCTTC; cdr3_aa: CAWSRENYGYTF
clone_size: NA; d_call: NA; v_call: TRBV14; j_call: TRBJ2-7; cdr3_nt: TGTGCCAGCAGCCACGGGTTCTCCTACGAGCAGTACTTC; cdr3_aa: CASSHGFSYEQYF
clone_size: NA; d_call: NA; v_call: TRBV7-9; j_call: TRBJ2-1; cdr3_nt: TGTGCCAGCAGATCGGGGACATCCAGGGGAAATGAGCAGTTCTTC; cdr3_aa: CASRSGTSRGNEQFF
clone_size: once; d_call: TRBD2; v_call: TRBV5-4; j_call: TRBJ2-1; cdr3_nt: TGTGCCAGCAGCACGGGACTAGCGGGGATCTCCTACAATGAGCAGTTCTTC; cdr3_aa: CASSTGLAGISYNEQFF
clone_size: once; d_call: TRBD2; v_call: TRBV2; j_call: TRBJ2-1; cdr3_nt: TGTGCCAGCAGCCGCCAAAGGACTAGACAATACAATGAGCAGTTCTTC; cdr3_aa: CASSRQRTRQYNEQFF
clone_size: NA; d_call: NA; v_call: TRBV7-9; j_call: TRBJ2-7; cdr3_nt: TGTGCCAGCAGCAACGAACCTAGTTGGCTATACGAGCAGTACTTC; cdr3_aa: CASSNEPSWLYEQYF
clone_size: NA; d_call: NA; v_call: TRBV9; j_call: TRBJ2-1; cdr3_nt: TGTGCCAGCAGCGACCACCGGACTCTAGAGTACAATGAGCAGTTCTTC; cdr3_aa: CASSDHRTLEYNEQFF
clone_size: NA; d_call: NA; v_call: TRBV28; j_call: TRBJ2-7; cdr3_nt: TGTGCCAGCAGTTTTAACGGGGAGTACTACGAGCAGTACTTC; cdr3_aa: CASSFNGEYYEQYF
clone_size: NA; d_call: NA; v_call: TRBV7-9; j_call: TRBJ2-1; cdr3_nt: TGTGCCAGCAGCTCCCGACAGACCGTAAGCAATGAGCAGTTCTTC; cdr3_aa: CASSSRQTVSNEQFF
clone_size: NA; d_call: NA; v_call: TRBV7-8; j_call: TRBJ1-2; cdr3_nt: TGTGCCAGCAGCTCGTCCTCGAAGGGGGCTAACTATGGCTACACCTTC; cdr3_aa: CASSSSSKGANYGYTF
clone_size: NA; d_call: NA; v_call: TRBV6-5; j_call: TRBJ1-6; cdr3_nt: TGTGCCAGCAGTTACTTGACAGGAGATCTCCACTTT; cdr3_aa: CASSYLTGDLHF
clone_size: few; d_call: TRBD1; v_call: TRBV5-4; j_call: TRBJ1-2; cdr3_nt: TGTGCCAGCAGCCCCGGGACAGGGCACGACTATGGCTACACCTTC; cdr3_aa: CASSPGTGHDYGYTF
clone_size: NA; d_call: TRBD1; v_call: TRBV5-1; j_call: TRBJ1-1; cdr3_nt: TGCGCCAGCAGTTCCACAGGGGTATTGGAGAACACTGAAGCTTTCTTT; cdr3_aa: CASSSTGVLENTEAFF
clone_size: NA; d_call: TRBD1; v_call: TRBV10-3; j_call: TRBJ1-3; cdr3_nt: TGTGCCATCAGGGGGTCCGGGACAGCTGGAAACACCATATATTTT; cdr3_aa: CAIRGSGTAGNTIYF
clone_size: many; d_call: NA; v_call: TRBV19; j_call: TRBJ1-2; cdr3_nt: TGTGCCAGTACGAATAGACTACTGGGGAACTATGGCTACACCTTC; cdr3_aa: CASTNRLLGNYGYTF
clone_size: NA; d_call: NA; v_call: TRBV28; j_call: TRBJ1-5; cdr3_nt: TGTGCCAGCAGTCTCCTCGGGCCCCAGCATTTT; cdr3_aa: CASSLLGPQHF
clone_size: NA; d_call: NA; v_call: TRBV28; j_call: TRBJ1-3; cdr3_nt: TGTGCCAGCAGTTCCGGTACAGGATTTGCTTCAGGAAACACCATATATTTT; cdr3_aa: CASSSGTGFASGNTIYF
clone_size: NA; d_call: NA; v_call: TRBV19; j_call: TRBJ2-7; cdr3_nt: TGTGCCAGTATATCGGGATCCTACGAGCAGTACTTC; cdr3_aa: CASISGSYEQYF
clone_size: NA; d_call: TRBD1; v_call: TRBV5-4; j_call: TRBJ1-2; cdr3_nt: TGTGCCAGCGTCGACAGGGGGCCTAACTATGGCTACACCTTC; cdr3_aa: CASVDRGPNYGYTF
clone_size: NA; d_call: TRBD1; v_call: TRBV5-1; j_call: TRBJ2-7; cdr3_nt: TGCGCCAGCAGCTTTTGGACAGGTGGGCCCTACGAGCAGTACTTC; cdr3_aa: CASSFWTGGPYEQYF
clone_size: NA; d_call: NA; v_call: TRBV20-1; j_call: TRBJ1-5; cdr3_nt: TGCAGTACCGGGGAGCAGCCCCAGCATTTT; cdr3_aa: CSTGEQPQHF
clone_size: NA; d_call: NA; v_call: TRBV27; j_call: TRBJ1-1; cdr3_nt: TGTGCCAGCAGTGCCGGGACATCAAGCACTGAAGCTTTCTTT; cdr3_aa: CASSAGTSSTEAFF
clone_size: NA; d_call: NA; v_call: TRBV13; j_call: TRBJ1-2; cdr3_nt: TGTGCCAGCAGCTTAGGCGTATCCCTTTCCTACTATGGCTACACCTTC; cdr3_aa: CASSLGVSLSYYGYTF
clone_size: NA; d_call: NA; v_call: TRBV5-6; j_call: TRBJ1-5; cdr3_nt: TGTGCCAGCAGCTTGGCCAGGGCTGGGCCCCAGCATTTT; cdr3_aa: CASSLARAGPQHF
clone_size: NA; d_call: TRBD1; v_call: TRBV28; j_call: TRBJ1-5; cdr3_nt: TGTGCCAGCAGCACAGGGGGCGGCAATCAGCCCCAGCATTTT; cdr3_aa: CASSTGGGNQPQHF
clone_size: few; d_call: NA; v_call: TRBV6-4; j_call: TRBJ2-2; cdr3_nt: TGTGCCAGCAGTCAACTAGGTGGGGAAGGGGAGCTGTTTTTT; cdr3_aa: CASSQLGGEGELFF
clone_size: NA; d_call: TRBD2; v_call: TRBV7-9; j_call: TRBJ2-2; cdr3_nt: TGTGCCAGCAGCTGGGGACTAGCGGAGGTCACCGGGGAGCTGTTTTTT; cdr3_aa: CASSWGLAEVTGELFF
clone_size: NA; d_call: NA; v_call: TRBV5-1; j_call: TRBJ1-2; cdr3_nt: TGCGCCAGCAGCTTGACCCCCGAGGGAAGGAGTTATGGCTACACCTTC; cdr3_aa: CASSLTPEGRSYGYTF
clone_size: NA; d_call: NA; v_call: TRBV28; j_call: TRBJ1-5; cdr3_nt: TGTGCCAGCGGTGATAGGGAGGCAGTGCAGCCCCAGCATTTT; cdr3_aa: CASGDREAVQPQHF
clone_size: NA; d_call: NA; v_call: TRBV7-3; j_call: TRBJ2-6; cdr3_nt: TGTGCCAGCAGTCGAGGACATGGTGCCCCTGGGGCCAACGTCCTGACTTTC; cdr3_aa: CASSRGHGAPGANVLTF
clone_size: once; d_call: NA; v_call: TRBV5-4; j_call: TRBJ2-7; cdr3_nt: TGTGCCAGCAGCTTAGGACTAACGGTGCGCGAGCAGTACTTC; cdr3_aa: CASSLGLTVREQYF
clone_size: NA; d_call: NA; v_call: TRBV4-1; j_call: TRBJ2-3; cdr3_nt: TGCGCCAGCAGCGGAGGAAGGACAGACACAGATACGCAGTATTTT; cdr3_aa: CASSGGRTDTDTQYF
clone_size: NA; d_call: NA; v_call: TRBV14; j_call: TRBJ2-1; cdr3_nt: TGTGCCAGCAGCCAACGGTTGGAGCAGTTCTTC; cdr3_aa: CASSQRLEQFF
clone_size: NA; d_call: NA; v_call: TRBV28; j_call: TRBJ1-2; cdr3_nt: TGTGCCAGCAGTACCAACCTCAGGGAGGGGGATGGCTACACCTTC; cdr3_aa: CASSTNLREGDGYTF
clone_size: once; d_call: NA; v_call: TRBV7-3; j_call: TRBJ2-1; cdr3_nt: TGTGCCAGCAGTAAAAGGGGGTCCGCCAATGAGCAGTTCTTC; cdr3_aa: CASSKRGSANEQFF
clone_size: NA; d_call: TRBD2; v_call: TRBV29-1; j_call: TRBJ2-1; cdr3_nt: TGCAGCGTTGAAGATGGGGTAGCGGGAGTCTACAATGAGCAGTTCTTC; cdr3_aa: CSVEDGVAGVYNEQFF
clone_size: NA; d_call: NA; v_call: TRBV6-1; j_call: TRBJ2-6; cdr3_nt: TGTGCCAGCAGTCCCTCCAGGGTTGGGGCCAACGTCCTGACTTTC; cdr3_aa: CASSPSRVGANVLTF
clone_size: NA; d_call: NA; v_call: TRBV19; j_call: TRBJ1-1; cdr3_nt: TGTGCCAGTAGTATAAAGTTACTCTCCCGCATGAACACTGAAGCTTTCTTT; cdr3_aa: CASSIKLLSRMNTEAFF
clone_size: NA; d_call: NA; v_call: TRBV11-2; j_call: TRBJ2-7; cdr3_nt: TGTGCCAGCAGCTTAGCAGGCAGGGACGAGCAGTACTTC; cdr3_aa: CASSLAGRDEQYF
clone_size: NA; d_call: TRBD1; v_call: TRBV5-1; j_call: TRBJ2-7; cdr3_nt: TGCGCCAGCAGCGGGGACAGGGGCTACGAGCAGTACTTC; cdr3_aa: CASSGDRGYEQYF